The 31 T cell receptor delta chains below all came from one sample that was sequenced in a study of Vδ1+ human thymocytes. Study-wide results and limits: In the thymus, TRG and TRD repertoires looked highly polyclonal with Gaussian CDR3 lengths.

Sequences come from RNA converted to cDNA by reverse transcription. CDR3 amplicons came from multiplex PCR with pooled V-gene forward and constant-region reverse primers. TCRdb reapplied CATT to the multiplex PCR reads. The table lists under 80,000 delta-chain clones, 30% to 40% of them singletons, with approximately 0.3% in the top ten. The antigens of these receptors remain unknown. The sample taken for sequencing was Vdelta1+ gamma-delta thymocytes from the thymus. Subset here: FACS-sorted CD3+ TCRalphabeta- TCRVdelta1+ TCRVdelta2- thymocytes. All receptors derive from a boy younger than two who had congenital heart surgery.

In its sample, this clone was seen a few times. The chain has TRDV2 and TRDJ1; 7 positions match TRDD3. The CDR3 spans 16 residues. Per the germline V gene, CDR1 is GEAIGNYY and CDR2 is EKD. Trimming at V came to 0 bases and at J to 2 bases, leaving 8 bases not matched to a gene. The CDR3: CACDTGGCWGTDKLIF. DNA of the CDR3: TGTGCCTGTGACACCGGGGGGTGCTGGGGGACCGATAAACTCATCTTT.

The chain has TRDV1 and TRDJ1; perhaps TRDD3 as D (5 bases). V lost 0 bases, J lost 1 base, and 21 bases lay in between. Germline CDR1 reads TSWWSYY; CDR2 reads QGS. The CDR3 totals 19 residues. The DNA of the CDR3 is TGTGCTCTTGGGGAACTAGTTCAGGATTTTCCGTGGGGCACCGATAAACTCATCTTT. This translates into CALGELVQDFPWGTDKLIF.

This clone was seen a handful of times. The rearrangement uses TRDV1 and TRDJ1, with 12 nucleotides matching TRDD3. There are 22 residues in the CDR3. Looked up from germline, CDR1 is TSWWSYY and CDR2 is QGS. The junction had 18 bases not matched to a gene; V was cut back by 0 bases and J by 1 base. The CDR3 loop reads CALGELFLWGIRGDHFTDKLIF. The CDR3 bases are TGTGCTCTTGGGGAACTTTTCCTCTGGGGGATACGGGGGGACCACTTCACCGATAAACTCATCTTT.

This clone was detected only a few times. The chain recombines TRDV1 with TRDJ1; 10 nucleotides align to TRDD3. The CDR3 covers 15 residues. Germline CDR1 is TSWWSYY and CDR2 is QGS. J was trimmed by 6 bases and V by 3 bases; bases with no gene match: 7. The CDR3 nucleotides are TGTGCTCTTGGGGAGGGTACTGGGGGATGGAATAAACTCATCTTT. It translates to CALGEGTGGWNKLIF.

The gene calls are TRDV1 and TRDJ1; D gene unclear. V lost 3 bases to trimming and J lost 4 bases, with 33 bases between them. The CDR3 totals 21 residues. Germline CDR1 reads TSWWSYY; CDR2 reads QGS. The CDR3 bases are TGTGCTCTTGGGGATTACCAGGGTCCTGTACGATTGATTGGGCTTGGCGATAAACTCATCTTT. Its translation: CALGDYQGPVRLIGLGDKLIF.

The V gene is TRDV1, the J gene TRDJ1; 7 bases map to TRDD3. Germline loops: CDR1 TSWWSYY, CDR2 QGS. The CDR3 has 17 residues. The J segment lost 2 bases and the V segment lost 5 bases, leaving 14 bases of the junction unmatched. This CDR3 reads CALGNPPTSGGTDKLIF. DNA of the CDR3: TGTGCTCTTGGGAACCCACCCACCAGTGGGGGAACCGATAAACTCATCTTT.

The chain has TRDV1 and TRDJ1, with TRDD3 identical over 10 bases. Germline V gene data show CDR1 as TSWWSYY and CDR2 as QGS. The CDR3 is 18 amino acids. J lost 4 bases, V lost 2 bases, and 13 bases had no gene match. CDR3 in amino acids: CALGEARMDLGDNDKLIF. CDR3 bases: TGTGCTCTTGGGGAAGCCCGGATGGACCTGGGGGATAACGATAAACTCATCTTT.

A word on this clone: One end of the junction does not line up with germline, which may come from a read error. This sequence joins TRDV1 and TRDJ1, with a weak D call TRDD2 (8 bases). Per germline, CDR1 TSWWSYY and CDR2 QGS. This CDR3 is 22 amino acids long. CDR3 residues: CALGGHLLPTAGDRFGTDKLIF. The CDR3 DNA is TGTGCTCTTGGGGGGCACCTTCTTCCTACGGCTGGGGATAGGTTTGGGACCGATAAACTCATCTTC.

The genes are TRDV1 and TRDJ1; TRDD2 agrees at 9 bases. J gave up 0 bases and V 0 bases, and 14 bases lay outside the gene matches. The CDR3 consists of 20 residues. Germline assignment: CDR1 TSWWSYY and CDR2 QGS. The CDR3 is CALGELLPSYEGLYTDKLIF. The CDR3 coding sequence is TGTGCTCTTGGGGAACTCCTCCCTTCCTACGAGGGTCTGTACACCGATAAACTCATCTTT.

The rearrangement joins TRDV2 to TRDJ1, with TRDD3 matching over 11 bases. This CDR3 contains 18 residues. Germline CDR1 is GEAIGNYY and CDR2 is EKD. J gave up 3 bases and V 1 base, and 12 bases lay outside the gene matches. CDR3 DNA: TGTGCCTGTGACACGCCGTTGGGTGGGGGATACGCGCCCGATAAACTCATCTTT. Its protein product is CACDTPLGGGYAPDKLIF.

The rearrangement uses TRDV1 and TRDJ1; the D gene is possibly TRDD2 (8 bases). The CDR3 contains 26 residues. V was trimmed by 2 bases and J by 0 bases, leaving 43 bases between them. Germline assignment: CDR1 TSWWSYY and CDR2 QGS. The CDR3 region is CALGEWKTSYFSGLGLLGLYTDKLIF. In nucleotides, the CDR3 is TGTGCTCTTGGGGAATGGAAGACTTCCTACTTTTCGGGACTGGGGCTCCTGGGCCTTTACACCGATAAACTCATCTTT.

Notes on this clone: At one end, the junction sequence differs from germline, possibly due to a read error. The chain has TRDV1 and TRDJ1; TRDD3 is a possible D gene (5 bases). The germline CDR1 and CDR2 sequences are TSWWSYY and QGS. The CDR3 is 18 amino acids. This chain's CDR3 is CAFGEWDEVRFDTDKLIF. The CDR3 bases are TGTGCTTTTGGGGAATGGGACGAGGTGAGGTTCGACACCGATAAACTCATCTTT.

This clone was counted between two and nine times. The chain carries TRDV1 and TRDJ1; TRDD3 agrees at 9 bases. V lost 2 bases to trimming and J lost 0 bases; unmatched junction nucleotides: 37. This CDR3 is built from 27 residues. Germline loops: CDR1 TSWWSYY, CDR2 QGS. The CDR3 nucleotides read TGTGCTCTTGGGGAAGGTTCAACCAGCTCCCACCCCTCGACTCGTACATACTGGGGGAGGTACACCGATAAACTCATCTTT. Its translation is CALGEGSTSSHPSTRTYWGRYTDKLIF.

J is TRDJ1 and V is TRDV1; the match to TRDD2 covers 7 bases. The germline CDR1 and CDR2 sequences are TSWWSYY and QGS. The CDR3 totals 17 residues. J was trimmed by 2 bases and V by 5 bases; bases with no gene match: 14. This CDR3 is CALGPFLRGILTDKLIF. CDR3 nucleotide sequence: TGTGCTCTTGGGCCATTCCTACGAGGGATCCTTACCGATAAACTCATCTTT.

The genes are TRDV1 and TRDJ1, with TRDD3 identical over 8 bases. Germline-derived CDR1 and CDR2 are TSWWSYY and QGS. V lost 2 bases and J lost 1; bases outside the gene matches: 12. The CDR3 loop spans 18 amino acids. CDR3 sequence reads: CALGEIVVTGGRTDKLIF. In nucleotides, the CDR3 is TGTGCTCTTGGGGAAATAGTCGTAACTGGGGGGCGCACCGATAAACTCATCTTT.

The gene calls are TRDV2 and TRDJ1, with 9 bases identical to TRDD3. With V trimmed by 1 base and J by 0 bases, 11 bases remained unmatched. Germline V gene sequence: CDR1 GEAIGNYY, CDR2 EKD. The CDR3 contains 18 residues. The CDR3 sequence is CACDTSYWGKSYTDKLIF. In DNA form, the CDR3 reads TGTGCCTGTGACACATCGTACTGGGGGAAATCGTACACCGATAAACTCATCTTT.

The chain links TRDV1 to TRDJ1, with 10 bases identical to TRDD3. CDR3 length: 18 amino acids. V gave up 3 bases and J gave up 2 bases; unmatched junction bases: 12. Germline lookup yields CDR1 TSWWSYY and CDR2 QGS. Here the CDR3 reads CALGELPTNWGMTDKLIF. Written as DNA, the CDR3 is TGTGCTCTTGGGGAGCTTCCTACCAACTGGGGGATGACCGATAAACTCATCTTT.

This chain connects TRDV1 to TRDJ1; D is undetermined. This CDR3 contains 13 residues. Germline V gives CDR1 TSWWSYY, CDR2 QGS. Trimming took off 4 bases at V and 5 bases at J, with 11 bases between the two ends. CDR3 in DNA: TGTGCTCTTGGGGGTCGGGTGGCTGATAAACTCATCTTT. Amino acid sequence: CALGGRVADKLIF.

This chain links TRDV1 with TRDJ1; the match to TRDD3 covers 8 bases. Germline V gene lookup returns CDR1 TSWWSYY and CDR2 QGS. This CDR3 is 20 amino acids long. J was trimmed by 3 bases and V by 0 bases; bases with no gene match: 18. The CDR3 sequence is CALGELQSPTRGDTADKLIF. In nucleotides, the CDR3 is TGTGCTCTTGGGGAACTTCAAAGCCCTACCCGAGGGGATACTGCCGATAAACTCATCTTT.

This chain connects TRDV1 to TRDJ1, with a weak D call TRDD2 (6 bases). This CDR3 has 19 residues. Per the germline V gene, CDR1 is TSWWSYY and CDR2 is QGS. V was cut by 2 bases and J by 0 bases, with 22 bases left in between. The CDR3 region is CALGERKVPMGLDTDKLIF. CDR3 nucleotide sequence: TGTGCTCTTGGGGAAAGGAAGGTTCCTATGGGATTGGACACCGATAAACTCATCTTT.

The chain has TRDV1 and TRDJ1; 11 bases match TRDD3. CDR1 is TSWWSYY, CDR2 QGS, per germline. This CDR3 is 19 amino acids long. J gave up 1 base and V 2 bases, and 12 bases lay outside the gene matches. The CDR3 DNA reads TGTGCTCTTGGGGAATTCAGCCTCTACTGGGGGATAGTCACCGATAAACTCATCTTT. This sequence encodes CALGEFSLYWGIVTDKLIF.

The chain links TRDV2 to TRDJ1; 7 bases map to TRDD3. CDR3 size: 17 residues. Trimming removed 0 bases from V and 2 bases from J; junction bases left unmatched: 11. Germline V gene data show CDR1 as GEAIGNYY and CDR2 as EKD. CDR3 DNA sequence: TGTGCCTGTGACACCGTAGGGGGATCAAAGGCGACCGATAAACTCATCTTT. Its translation is CACDTVGGSKATDKLIF.

This clone showed up just a few times. The chain carries TRDV1 and TRDJ1; D not resolved. V gave up 3 bases and J gave up 8 bases, with 19 bases separating them. This CDR3 is 15 amino acids long. Looked up from germline, CDR1 is TSWWSYY and CDR2 is QGS. Here the CDR3 reads CALGDTPGPGRKLIF. Here the CDR3 DNA reads TGTGCTCTTGGGGACACCCCGGGACCCGGCAGGAAACTCATCTTT.

V and J are TRDV1 and TRDJ1; D may be TRDD2 (5 bases). The CDR3 is made up of 19 amino acids. Germline values: CDR1 TSWWSYY, CDR2 QGS. The V gene lost 0 bases and the J gene lost 0 bases, with 20 bases spanning the gap. In nucleotides, the CDR3 is TGTGCTCTTGGGGAACTCTACCCTACTCGCCGGGGCAACACCGATAAACTCATCTTT. Translating it yields CALGELYPTRRGNTDKLIF.

V and J are TRDV2 and TRDJ1; the match to TRDD3 covers 10 bases. V was pared by 9 bases and J by 0 bases, with 24 bases of the junction left unmatched. The CDR3 has 20 residues. Germline loops: CDR1 GEAIGNYY, CDR2 EKD. The CDR3 region is CAIYWGILPSPDTYTDKLIF. CDR3 DNA sequence: TGTGCCATCTACTGGGGGATCCTACCTAGCCCTGACACGTACACCGATAAACTCATCTTT.

This clone was observed a handful of times. J is TRDJ1 and V is TRDV2; 10 nucleotides match TRDD3. The V and J ends lost 3 bases and 10 bases, in that order; junction bases with no gene match: 22. In germline, CDR1 is GEAIGNYY, CDR2 EKD. The CDR3 sequence is 18 residues long. As DNA, the CDR3 is TGTGCCTGTGACCGATTATCTTACTGGGGGATGATGGGTACGGGACTCATCTTT. It is translated as CACDRLSYWGMMGTGLIF.

This rearrangement joins TRDV1 to TRDJ1, with 11 bases lining up with TRDD3. Germline V lookup: CDR1 TSWWSYY, CDR2 QGS. The CDR3 runs to 20 residues. The V gene end was trimmed by 6 bases and the J gene end by 2 bases; junction bases not matched to a gene: 20. In DNA, the CDR3 is TGTGCTCTTGGCCTTTGGGCGAATGGGGGATACGCGCGAGAGACCGATAAACTCATCTTT. This gives the protein CALGLWANGGYARETDKLIF.

The chain uses TRDV1 and TRDJ1; the D is unclear. Germline CDR1 TSWWSYY, CDR2 QGS. The CDR3 spans 18 residues. With 2 bases removed from V and 6 bases from J, the gap between germline ends came to 25 bases. The CDR3 region is CALGESIYPGRMPYKLIF. The CDR3 DNA is TGTGCTCTTGGGGAATCGATCTATCCAGGTCGTATGCCCTATAAACTCATCTTT.

The V call is TRDV1, the J call TRDJ2, with 7 nucleotides matching TRDD3. CDR3 length: 14 residues. The ends lost 8 bases at V and 4 bases at J; junction bases unmatched: 7. The germline V gene has CDR1 TSWWSYY and CDR2 QGS. CDR3 in DNA: TGTGCTCTTTATCTGGGGGCCCCGACAGCACAACTCTTCTTT. Translated: CALYLGAPTAQLFF.

This clone has more than one count but fewer than ten. The genes are TRDV1 and TRDJ1; 7 nucleotides match TRDD3. J lost 4 bases, V lost 1 base, and 21 bases had no gene match. Per germline, CDR1 TSWWSYY and CDR2 QGS. This CDR3 is 20 amino acids long. The CDR3 loop reads CALGEPSPLGIFSGGDKLIF. The DNA for the CDR3 is TGTGCTCTTGGGGAACCCTCACCACTGGGGATCTTTTCCGGTGGCGATAAACTCATCTTT.

This clone was counted a few times. This chain uses TRDV1 with TRDJ1, with D uncertain. This CDR3 spans 14 amino acids. CDR1 is TSWWSYY and CDR2 is QGS in the germline V gene. CDR3 nucleotides: TGTGCCATTCTCCCTAACCGTCACACCGATAAACTCATCTTT. Its protein is CAILPNRHTDKLIF.